This T cell receptor beta chain was recorded in a study of beta chain features in type 1 diabetes. Concerning this clone: No antigen is known for it.

cDNA synthesis used the whole RNA isolate, giving expressed TCRB sequences. Naive, central memory and regulatory T cell samples averaged about 4 million immunoSEQ reads each. The assay was immunoSEQ multiplex PCR, and TCRdb's table has in-frame clones only and misses some. Here the sample spans hundreds of thousands of clones, roughly 10% being singletons. Study-wide results and limits: Reads derived from cDNA could over-represent cells showing high TCR expression.

This CDR3 comprises 18 residues. In germline, CDR1 is SGHTA, CDR2 FQGNSA. The V gene end was trimmed by 1 base and the J gene end by 4 bases; junction bases not matched to a gene: 14. The clonotype originates from a woman between 18 and 29 years old in good health. The sequencing sample was made of naive CD4+ T cells from blood. This chain joins TRBV7-2 and TRBJ2-5; 8 bases align to TRBD2. CDR3 in DNA: TGTGCCAGCAGCTTAGGGGGCTTCGGACTAGCCGGCAGAGAGACCCAGTACTTC. Its protein is CASSLGGFGLAGRETQYF. Drawing the rest from reference TRBV7-2 and TRBJ2-5, the complete variable domain is GAGVSQSPSNKVTEKGKDVELRCDPISGHTALYWYRQSLGQGLEFLIYFQGNSAPDKSGLPSDRFSAERTGGSVSTLTIQRTQQEDSAVYLCASSLGGFGLAGRETQYFGPGTRLLVL.